This entry lists 11 T cell receptor beta chains sequenced from one sample in a study of CD8+ T cells in alopecia areata. RNA was extracted and reverse transcribed into cDNA as the sequencing template. TCRdb's table, derived via immunoSEQ multiplex PCR, lists solely in-frame clones and lacks some. The sample contains around 160,000 clones, around 47% of which appear only once. Sequenced: CD4+ T cells sorted from blood. The source is a human donor with alopecia areata.

This clone was counted a few times. The chain is built from TRBV28 and TRBJ2-6; D ambiguous. CDR3 length equals 16 residues. Germline values: CDR1 MDHEN, CDR2 SYDVKM. V lost 5 bases and J 1 base, leaving 12 bases between the germline ends. CDR3 sequence reads: CASSPATASGANVLTF. The CDR3, as DNA: TGTGCCAGCAGTCCCGCCACAGCGTCTGGGGCCAACGTCCTGACTTTC.

This clone was counted a few times. In the same sample, other DNA sequences code for this CDR3. The chain employs TRBV29-1 and TRBJ1-2; D unresolved. The CDR3 spans 10 residues. Germline CDR1 SQVTM, CDR2 ANQGSEA. The V and J ends lost 6 bases and 6 bases respectively, with 8 bases between them. CDR3: CSVGRDGYTF. The CDR3 DNA reads TGCAGCGTAGGGCGCGATGGCTACACCTTC.

The rearrangement links TRBV7-2 to TRBJ1-5, with D unresolved. Germline CDR1 SGHTA, CDR2 FQGNSA. This CDR3 region has 15 residues. Trimming pared 5 bases from V and 6 bases from J, leaving 17 bases between. CDR3 DNA: TGTGCCAGCAGCCCCGGGCCTACGGGAAGTCAGCCCCAGCATTTT. Amino acid sequence: CASSPGPTGSQPQHF.

The V and J genes are TRBV5-1 and TRBJ2-7; 10 bases are a match to TRBD1. This CDR3 region has 16 residues. Germline V gene lookup returns CDR1 SGHRS and CDR2 YFSETQ. V lost 5 bases and J lost 2; bases outside the gene matches: 10. In nucleotides, the CDR3 is TGCGCCAGCAGGACAGGGGGCGCGGGACCAACCTACGAGCAGTACTTC. Protein sequence: CASRTGGAGPTYEQYF.

This clone was seen once. V and J are TRBV11-2 and TRBJ2-3; TRBD1 is a possible D gene (6 bases). CDR1 SGHAT and CDR2 FQNNGV come from the germline V gene. CDR3 length: 12 amino acids. The V end was cut by 5 bases, the J end by 6 bases, with 9 bases between. The CDR3 DNA sequence: TGTGCCAGCAGCGTAACAGGGGATACGCAGTATTTT. Translated, it gives CASSVTGDTQYF.

This clone was seen a handful of times. The chain joins TRBV29-1 to TRBJ1-1, with D perhaps matching TRBD1 (5 bases). The CDR3 is 13 residues long. Germline CDR1 SQVTM, CDR2 ANQGSEA. The V end was cut by 4 bases, the J end by 10 bases, with 19 bases between. In DNA form, the CDR3 reads TGCAGCGTTGTGGCTTCCAACCCCGGGGGAGCTTTCTTT. Protein sequence: CSVVASNPGGAFF.

This clone was seen a few times. V gene TRBV29-1 combines with J gene TRBJ1-1; D gene uncertain. The V end was cut by 7 bases, the J end by 3 bases, with 15 bases between. The CDR3 consists of 13 residues. Germline V gene lookup returns CDR1 SQVTM and CDR2 ANQGSEA. DNA for the CDR3: TGCAGCGGTGTAGGGAATTTGGACACTGAAGCTTTCTTT. Translation gives CSGVGNLDTEAFF.

This chain uses TRBV29-1 with TRBJ1-1, with 8 nucleotides matching TRBD1. The CDR3 is 14 amino acids. Unmatched junction bases numbered 3, after V lost 3 bases and J lost 0 bases. CDR1 and CDR2 from the germline V gene are SQVTM and ANQGSEA. In nucleotides, the CDR3 is TGCAGCGTTGACCGACAGGGGATGAACACTGAAGCTTTCTTT. Amino acids: CSVDRQGMNTEAFF.

V usage is TRBV30 and J usage is TRBJ1-2; D gene ambiguous. CDR1 GTSNPN and CDR2 SVGIG come from the germline V gene (reference sequence). V lost 4 bases and J lost 0, with 6 bases in between. The CDR3 covers 12 residues. This chain's CDR3 is CAWIDPNYGYTF. The CDR3 nucleotides are TGTGCCTGGATTGACCCTAACTATGGCTACACCTTC. Full variable domain (outside the CDR3, taken from reference TRBV30 and TRBJ1-2): SQTIHQWPATLVQPVGSPLSLECTVEGTSNPNLYWYRQAAGRGLQLLFYSVGIGQISSEVPQNLSASRPQDRQFILSSKKLLLSDSGFYLCAWIDPNYGYTFGSGTRLTVV.

V usage is TRBV7-9 and J usage is TRBJ2-3, with TRBD2 identical over 12 bases. CDR3 length: 16 amino acids. CDR1 and CDR2 from the germline V gene are SEHNR and FQNEAQ (reference sequence). The J segment lost 4 bases and the V segment lost 5 bases, leaving 7 bases of the junction unmatched. CDR3 in amino acids: CASSPGTSGSADTQYF. CDR3 bases: TGTGCCAGCAGCCCCGGGACTAGCGGGTCAGCAGATACGCAGTATTTT. Full variable domain (remainder filled in from reference TRBV7-9 and TRBJ2-3): DTGVSQNPRHKITKRGQNVTFRCDPISEHNRLYWYRQTLGQGPEFLTYFQNEAQLEKSRLLSDRFSAERPKGSFSTLEIQRTEQGDSAMYLCASSPGTSGSADTQYFGPGTRLTVL.

The chain employs TRBV6-1 and TRBJ2-7, with no clear D. Germline lookup yields CDR1 MNHNS and CDR2 SASEGT. V gave up 2 bases and J gave up 3 bases, with 11 bases separating them. The CDR3 runs 14 residues. CDR3: CASSEQWANYEQYF. The CDR3 DNA reads as TGTGCCAGCAGTGAACAGTGGGCAAACTACGAGCAGTACTTC.